This T cell receptor beta chain emerged from a study of cytomegalovirus exposure and HLA in healthy donors. General study findings and limits: Highly shared variants forming one cluster were likely a sequencing artifact. When analyzed later, a missense DCLRE1C variant was found to be linked to TCR beta V- and J-gene trimming.

CDR3 length: 17 amino acids. With 9 bases clipped from V and 0 bases from J, the junction kept 12 bases outside the gene matches. Germline-derived CDR1 and CDR2 are WNHNN and SYGVQD (reference sequence). Turning to this clone: Its antigen is undetermined.

The PCR had 60 Vbeta and 13 Jbeta primers. The repertoire was sequenced with immunoSEQ multiplex PCR; TCRdb's copy has only in-frame clones and lacks some. The sample yields about 98,000 clones, more than 60% seen once. The specimen sequenced was PBMCs. This sequence originates from a man in his late teens or twenties in good health and CMV-seropositive. The V call is TRBV10-1, the J call TRBJ1-5; 9 bases are a match to TRBD1. CDR3 amino acids: CARLDRGEGASNQPQHF. CDR3 nucleotide sequence: TGCGCCAGACTGGACAGGGGTGAAGGAGCTAGCAATCAGCCCCAGCATTTT.